A single T cell receptor beta chain is shown here with its context. It has no known antigen specificity. No clone much larger than this one lies a single base away; base qualities are absent. This specimen belongs to a study of human T cells and chemical hapten exposure (dated by TCRdb to about 2021). For the study in its entirety: The libraries were sequenced as a pool, and the TCR yield per sample differed mostly because of small variations in library volumes within the pool. For every blood RNA sample, sequencing covered both the TCR alpha and TCR beta chains. In alopecia patients, the study followed how the peripheral blood TCR repertoire changed in vivo over primary and secondary sensitization to diphenylcyclopropenone (DPC), a hapten.

The intended sense of this specimen's time point label: healthy volunteer bleed at 2 weeks. Total RNA was extracted from unfractionated whole blood that had been collected in Tempus Blood RNA tubes. About 5 healthy volunteers served as TCR sequencing controls and were bled at day 0, 2 weeks and 6 weeks. Broader findings and caveats from the paper: After repeated subsampling, changes were observed in the strength of the expansion versus patch-test correlation and in the threshold at which the correlation became significant. No change with DPC sensitization was found in the number of TCRs above 1 in 1000 frequency, and no evidence of global repertoire structure alterations was found.

The library was produced with RACE. The run used a NextSeq 500. Library preparation attached unique molecular identifiers to individual cDNA molecules for quantitative, reproducible TCR counting. The authors' pipeline ran thus. A median of about 87,000 TCRs per sample was observed, with a range of about 20,000 to 700,000. V, J and CDR3 annotation of the TCR reads was performed with the Decombinator software suite. Every sample was subsampled to the same number of TCRs (28,000) for the PS versus PT1 abundance plots. TCRs were defined as expanded if absent before sensitization and observed at least eight times at the 2-week time point. The public reads were quality trimmed at Q25 with fastp and then assembled into clones with MiXCR by TCRdb, keeping productive beta chains. Each entry is one CDR3 protein sequence, shown with its most common DNA and genes. Clone size and V and J calls follow TCRdb, not the original study. The sample yields about 93,000 distinct CDR3 sequences; approximately 10% were counted once. 2.5% to 3% of the sample rests with the top ten.

For CDR1 and CDR2, the germline V gene lists MNHEY and SVGEGT. The CDR3 runs 13 amino acids, cysteine and phenylalanine included. The retained sequence is limited to the CDR3, 39 bases, with the frame set at the first base. V is reduced by 2 bases and J by 6 bases, leaving a spacing of 7 bases between them. The specimen was whole blood. This chain is built from TRBV6-2 or TRBV6-3 and TRBJ2-2, with no confidently assigned D gene. The clonotype originates from a female donor in good health. Some clones in this sample may be carry-over from other donors' samples. The nucleotide sequence is given as TGTGCCAGCAGTTACGGTGTTGCCGGGGAGCTGTTTTTT. The resulting protein is CASSYGVAGELFF.